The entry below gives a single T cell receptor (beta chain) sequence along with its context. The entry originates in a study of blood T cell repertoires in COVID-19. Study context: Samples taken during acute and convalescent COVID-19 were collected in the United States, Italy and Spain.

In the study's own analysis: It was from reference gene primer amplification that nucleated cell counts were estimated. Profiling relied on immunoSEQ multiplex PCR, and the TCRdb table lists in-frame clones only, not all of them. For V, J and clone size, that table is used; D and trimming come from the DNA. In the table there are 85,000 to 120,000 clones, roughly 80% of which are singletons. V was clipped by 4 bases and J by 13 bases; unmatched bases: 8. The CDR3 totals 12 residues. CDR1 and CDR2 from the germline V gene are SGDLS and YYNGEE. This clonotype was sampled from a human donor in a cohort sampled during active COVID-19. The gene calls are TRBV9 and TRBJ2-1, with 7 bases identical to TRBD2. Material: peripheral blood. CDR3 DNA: TGTGCCAGCAGCCCGCAAGCGGGGAATCAGTTCTTC. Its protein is CASSPQAGNQFF. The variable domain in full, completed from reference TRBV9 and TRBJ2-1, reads DSGVTQTPKHLITATGQRVTLRCSPRSGDLSVYWYQQSLDQGLQFLIQYYNGEERAKGNILERFSAQQFPDLHSELNLSSLELGDSALYFCASSPQAGNQFFGPGTRLTVL.